This T cell receptor beta chain was sequenced during a study of regulatory T cells in long-lasting Graves disease. The CDR3 contains 18 residues. Germline loops: CDR1 MNHGY, CDR2 SVAAGI. J lost 0 bases, V lost 3 bases, and 11 bases had no gene match. CDR3 regions were amplified by Arm-PCR using iRepertoire HTBI primers to build TCR beta libraries. Each CDR3 protein gets one entry after TCRdb re-called the multiplex PCR reads with MiXCR. The table lists hundreds of thousands of distinct CDR3 sequences, roughly 15% of them singletons. This clonotype occurred a few times. Indicated time point: newly diagnosed GD, antithyroid drugs for less than 3 months. From RNA extracted from PBMCs, the TCR library was made. The data were also submitted as part of a second study, on T cells in Graves' hyperthyroidism and ophthalmopathy. That source reports: In simple terms, a model built on 13 V-J features told ophthalmopathy apart from stable hyperthyroidism.

The source of this sequence is a young woman with Graves disease. The chain couples TRBV6-9 to TRBJ2-1; 7 bases match TRBD2. This specimen was peripheral blood mononuclear cells (PBMCs), taken at new diagnosis, from a patient treated with antithyroid drugs. The chain's CDR3 is CASSYSGRLADSYNEQFF. DNA of the CDR3: TGTGCCAGCAGTTACTCCGGACGTCTAGCGGACTCCTACAATGAGCAGTTCTTC.